This is a list of T cell receptor beta chains from one sample in a study of a mutant IDH1 vaccine in newly diagnosed glioma. Libraries were prepared by immunoSEQ multiplex PCR; TCRdb keeps only in-frame clonotypes and omits some of them. The data hold around 50,000 clones, with 70% to 90% observed a single time. The material was PBMCs, obtained from a glioma patient treated with radiotherapy, temozolomide or both. The receptors come from a middle-aged man with glioma. CDR3s include the opening cysteine and the closing phenylalanine or tryptophan. The order of the fields is D gene, clone size, V gene, J gene, CDR3 DNA, CDR3 protein. The D gene is left open where the match is weak. Size is omitted from some rows. Given values are once, few, many or a class for expanded clones.

>TRBD2|NA|TRBV5-1|TRBJ2-1
TGCGCCAGCAGCTGGACTAGCGGAGGAGGGGGGGAGCAGTTCTTC
CASSWTSGGGGEQFF
>NA|NA|TRBV6-1|TRBJ2-7
TGTGCCAGCAGTGATCAGGGAATATATGGCGAGCAGTACTTC
CASSDQGIYGEQYF
>NA|NA|TRBV29-1|TRBJ2-5
TGCAGTGTGGCCCCAGCCCCGACTACGTTCTTGGAGACCCAGTACTTC
CSVAPAPTTFLETQYF
>NA|NA|TRBV7-8|TRBJ2-1
TGTGCCAGCAGCTCGGGTTTAGCCTATTCATACAATGAGCAGTTCTTC
CASSSGLAYSYNEQFF
>NA|NA|TRBV27|TRBJ1-2
TGTGCCAGCAGTTTATTGGGGACCTATGGCTACACCTTC
CASSLLGTYGYTF
>NA|NA|TRBV18|TRBJ2-1
TGTGCCAGCTCACCAAGCTCAGGGAATGAGCAGTTCTTC
CASSPSSGNEQFF
>NA|NA|TRBV6-5|TRBJ2-1
TGTGCCAGCAGTCAGGCGTCGGGGGCGTTCGATGAGCAGTTCTTC
CASSQASGAFDEQFF
>NA|NA|TRBV6-1|TRBJ1-5
TGTGCCAGCAGTGAGGATCAGGAGTTCAATCAGCCCCAGCATTTT
CASSEDQEFNQPQHF
>TRBD1|NA|TRBV9|TRBJ2-3
TGTGCCAGCAGCCCTCGACAGGGCCCGCAGTATTTT
CASSPRQGPQYF
>TRBD2|NA|TRBV7-9|TRBJ2-7
TGTGCCAGCAGCCCCGTTGGGGGGGACCTAACCTACGAGCAGTACTTC
CASSPVGGDLTYEQYF
>NA|few|TRBV5-1|TRBJ2-3
TGCGCCAGCAGCCCAACTACAGATACGCAGTATTTT
CASSPTTDTQYF
>TRBD2|NA|TRBV7-2|TRBJ2-1
TGTGCCAGCAGCTTCGGTCTAGCCGGGAGGAATGAGCAGTTCTTC
CASSFGLAGRNEQFF
>NA|NA|TRBV5-1|TRBJ2-1
TGCGCCAGCAGCTTGCTAATGGGATCGAGCAATGAGCAGTTCTTC
CASSLLMGSSNEQFF
>NA|NA|TRBV28|TRBJ1-4
TGTGCCAGCAAAGAACGGGTTGCTAATGAAAAACTGTTTTTT
CASKERVANEKLFF
>TRBD1|medium-sized|TRBV10-3|TRBJ1-2
TGTGCACGGGACAGGGGCGGCTACACCTTC
CARDRGGYTF
>NA|once|TRBV5-1|TRBJ2-5
TGCGCCAGCAGCTTCGGGGGCCAAGAGACCCAGTACTTC
CASSFGGQETQYF